This T cell receptor (beta chain) was sequenced for a study of blood T cell repertoires in COVID-19. Turning to the study itself: Sources were T cells, B-cell-depleted T cells, or PBMCs; the material itself was cDNA or gDNA.

Trimming removed 4 bases from V and 1 base from J, with 13 bases in between. The CDR3 loop spans 15 amino acids. Germline V lookup: CDR1 LGHDT, CDR2 YNNKEL (reference sequence). Study members were between 18 and 89 years old and lived in some 22 US regions. Before being deemed recovered, Cohort 3 donors had two negative PCRs, clearance, or symptom resolution. Profiled with immunoSEQ multiplex PCR; TCRdb holds only in-frame clones, not every one. The table lists 250,000 to 350,000 clones, roughly nine tenths of them singletons. The chain is built from TRBV3-1 (or the pseudogene TRBV3-2) and TRBJ1-1, with D unclear. The specimen sequenced was PBMCs or T cells enriched from blood (not recorded which). The clonotype comes from a woman aged 25 to 39 who had recovered from COVID-19. The CDR3 sequence: CASSRPTRGNTEAFF. The CDR3 coding sequence is TGTGCCAGCAGCCGACCAACTCGGGGGAACACTGAAGCTTTCTTT.